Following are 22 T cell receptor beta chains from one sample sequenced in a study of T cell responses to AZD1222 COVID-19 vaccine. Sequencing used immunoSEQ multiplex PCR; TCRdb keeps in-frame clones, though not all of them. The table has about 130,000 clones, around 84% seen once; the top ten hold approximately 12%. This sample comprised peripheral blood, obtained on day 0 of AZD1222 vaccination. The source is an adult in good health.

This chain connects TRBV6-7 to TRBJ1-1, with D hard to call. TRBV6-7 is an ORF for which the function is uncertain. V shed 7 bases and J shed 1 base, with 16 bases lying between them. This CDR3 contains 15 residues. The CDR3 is CASTIIYGENTEAFF. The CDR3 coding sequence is TGTGCCAGCACCATAATATATGGAGAGAACACTGAAGCTTTCTTT.

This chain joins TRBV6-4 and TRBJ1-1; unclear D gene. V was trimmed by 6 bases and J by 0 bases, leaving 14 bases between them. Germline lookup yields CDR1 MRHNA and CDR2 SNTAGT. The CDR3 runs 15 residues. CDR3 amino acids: CASRMFVTLNTEAFF. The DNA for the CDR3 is TGTGCCAGCAGGATGTTCGTCACCCTGAACACTGAAGCTTTCTTT.

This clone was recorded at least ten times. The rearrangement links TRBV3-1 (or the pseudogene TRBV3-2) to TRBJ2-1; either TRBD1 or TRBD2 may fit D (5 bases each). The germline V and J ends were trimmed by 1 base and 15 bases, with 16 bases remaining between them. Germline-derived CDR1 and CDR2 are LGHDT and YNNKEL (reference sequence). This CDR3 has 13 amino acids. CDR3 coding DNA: TGTGCCAGCAGCCAAGGGGGGACCGAGATTCTGTTCTTC. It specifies CASSQGGTEILFF.

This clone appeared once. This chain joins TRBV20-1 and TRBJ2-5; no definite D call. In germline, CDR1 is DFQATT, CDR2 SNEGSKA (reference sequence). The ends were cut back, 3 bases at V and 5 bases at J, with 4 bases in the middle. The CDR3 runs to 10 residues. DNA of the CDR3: TGCAGTGCTAGTCACGAGACCCAGTACTTC. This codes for CSASHETQYF.

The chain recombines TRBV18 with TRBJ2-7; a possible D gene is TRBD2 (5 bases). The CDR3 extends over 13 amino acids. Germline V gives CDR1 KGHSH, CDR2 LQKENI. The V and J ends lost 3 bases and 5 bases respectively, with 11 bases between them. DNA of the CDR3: TGTGCCAGCTCACCGACTAACCCCCACGAGCAGTACTTC. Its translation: CASSPTNPHEQYF.

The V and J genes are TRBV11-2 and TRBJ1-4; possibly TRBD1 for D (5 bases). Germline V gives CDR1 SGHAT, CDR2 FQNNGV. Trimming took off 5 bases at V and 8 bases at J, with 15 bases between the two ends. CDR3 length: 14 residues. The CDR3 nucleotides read TGTGCCAGCAGCCAAGGGGCCCTGGGGGAAAAACTGTTTTTT. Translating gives CASSQGALGEKLFF.

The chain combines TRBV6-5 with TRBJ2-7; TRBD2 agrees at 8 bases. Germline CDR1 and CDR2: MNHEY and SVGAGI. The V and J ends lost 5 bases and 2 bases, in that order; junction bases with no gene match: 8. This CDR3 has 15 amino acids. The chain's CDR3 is CASSTNSGIPYEQYF. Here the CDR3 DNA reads TGTGCCAGCAGTACAAATAGCGGGATTCCCTACGAGCAGTACTTC.

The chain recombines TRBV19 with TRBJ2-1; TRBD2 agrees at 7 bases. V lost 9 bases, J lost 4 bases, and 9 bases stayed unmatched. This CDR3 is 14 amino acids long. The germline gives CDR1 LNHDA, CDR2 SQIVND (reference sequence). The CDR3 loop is CASRSGKGYNEQFF. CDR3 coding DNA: TGTGCCAGCAGGAGCGGGAAGGGATACAATGAGCAGTTCTTC.

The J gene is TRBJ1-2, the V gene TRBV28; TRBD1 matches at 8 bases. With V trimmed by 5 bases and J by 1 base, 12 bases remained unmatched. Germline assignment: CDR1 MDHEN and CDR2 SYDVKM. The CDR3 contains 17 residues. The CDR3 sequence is CASSEPGQGSFNYGYTF. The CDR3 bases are TGTGCCAGCAGTGAGCCTGGACAGGGATCGTTTAACTATGGCTACACCTTC.

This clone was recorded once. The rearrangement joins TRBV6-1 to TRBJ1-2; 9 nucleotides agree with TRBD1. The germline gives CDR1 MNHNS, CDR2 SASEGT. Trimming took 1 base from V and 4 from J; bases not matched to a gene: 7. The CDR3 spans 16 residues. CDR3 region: CASSEGAGTGPYGYTF. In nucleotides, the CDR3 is TGTGCCAGCAGTGAAGGGGCCGGGACAGGGCCCTATGGCTACACCTTC.

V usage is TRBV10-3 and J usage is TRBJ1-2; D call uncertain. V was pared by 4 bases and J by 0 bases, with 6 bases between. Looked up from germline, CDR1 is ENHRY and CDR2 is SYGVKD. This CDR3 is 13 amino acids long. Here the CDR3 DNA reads TGTGCCATCAGTGTGCAGGCTAACTATGGCTACACCTTC. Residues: CAISVQANYGYTF.

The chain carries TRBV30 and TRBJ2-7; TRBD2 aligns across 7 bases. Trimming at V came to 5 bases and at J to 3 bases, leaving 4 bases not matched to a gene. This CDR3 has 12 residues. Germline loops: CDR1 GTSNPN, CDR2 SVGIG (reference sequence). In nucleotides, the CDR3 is TGTGCCTGGGCCGGACTAGACTACGAGCAGTACTTC. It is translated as CAWAGLDYEQYF.

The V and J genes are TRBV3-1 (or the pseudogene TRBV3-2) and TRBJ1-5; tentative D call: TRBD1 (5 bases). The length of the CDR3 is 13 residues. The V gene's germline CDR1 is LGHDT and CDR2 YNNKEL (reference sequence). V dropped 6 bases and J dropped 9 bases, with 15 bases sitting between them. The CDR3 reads CASSSRAGGPQHF. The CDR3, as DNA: TGTGCCAGCAGTTCCAGAGCCGGGGGGCCCCAGCATTTT.

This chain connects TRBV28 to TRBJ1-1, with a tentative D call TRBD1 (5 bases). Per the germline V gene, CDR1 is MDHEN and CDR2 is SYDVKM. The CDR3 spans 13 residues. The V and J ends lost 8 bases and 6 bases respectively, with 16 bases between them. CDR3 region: CASAGTVTAEAFF. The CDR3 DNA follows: TGTGCCAGCGCCGGGACCGTGACTGCTGAAGCTTTCTTT.

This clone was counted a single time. The CDR3 coding sequence is TGTGCCAGCAGCTTAGGAACAGGGTTTTTGTACTCCTACGAGCAGTACTTC. As protein: CASSLGTGFLYSYEQYF. V usage is TRBV13 and J usage is TRBJ2-7; tentatively, D is TRBD1 (6 bases). Germline CDR1 is PRHDT and CDR2 is FYEKMQ (reference sequence). This CDR3 spans 17 amino acids. V lost 0 bases and J 0 bases, leaving 15 bases between the germline ends.

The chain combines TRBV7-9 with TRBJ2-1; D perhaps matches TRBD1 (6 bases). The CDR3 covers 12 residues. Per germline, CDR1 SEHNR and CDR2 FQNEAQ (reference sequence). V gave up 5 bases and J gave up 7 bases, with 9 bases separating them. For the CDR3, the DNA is TGTGCCAGCAGCAGAGGGGGAAATGAGCAGTTCTTC. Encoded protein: CASSRGGNEQFF. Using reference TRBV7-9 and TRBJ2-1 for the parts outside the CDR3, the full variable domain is DTGVSQNPRHKITKRGQNVTFRCDPISEHNRLYWYRQTLGQGPEFLTYFQNEAQLEKSRLLSDRFSAERPKGSFSTLEIQRTEQGDSAMYLCASSRGGNEQFFGPGTRLTVL.

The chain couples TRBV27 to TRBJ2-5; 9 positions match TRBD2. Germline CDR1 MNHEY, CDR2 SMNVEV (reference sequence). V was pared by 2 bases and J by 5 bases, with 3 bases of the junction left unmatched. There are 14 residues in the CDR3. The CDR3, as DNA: TGTGCCAGCAGTTTAAGCGGGGGGCGGGAGACCCAGTACTTC. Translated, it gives CASSLSGGRETQYF.

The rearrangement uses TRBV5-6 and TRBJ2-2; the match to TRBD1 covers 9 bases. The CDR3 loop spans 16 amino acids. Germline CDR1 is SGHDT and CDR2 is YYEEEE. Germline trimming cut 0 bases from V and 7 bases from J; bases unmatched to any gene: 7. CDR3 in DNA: TGTGCCAGCAGCTTGGAGGGACAGGGTAGAAACGGGGAGCTGTTTTTT. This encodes CASSLEGQGRNGELFF.

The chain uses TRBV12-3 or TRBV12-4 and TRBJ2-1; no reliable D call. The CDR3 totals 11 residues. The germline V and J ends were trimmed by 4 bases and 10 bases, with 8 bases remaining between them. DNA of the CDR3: TGTGCCAGCAGTTCCGGCGCGGAGCAGTTCTTC. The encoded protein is CASSSGAEQFF.

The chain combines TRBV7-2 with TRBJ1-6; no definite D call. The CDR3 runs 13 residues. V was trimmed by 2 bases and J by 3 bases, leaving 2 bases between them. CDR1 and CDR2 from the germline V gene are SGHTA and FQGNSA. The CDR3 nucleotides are TGTGCCAGCAGCTTAATCTATAATTCACCCCTCCACTTT. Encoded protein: CASSLIYNSPLHF.

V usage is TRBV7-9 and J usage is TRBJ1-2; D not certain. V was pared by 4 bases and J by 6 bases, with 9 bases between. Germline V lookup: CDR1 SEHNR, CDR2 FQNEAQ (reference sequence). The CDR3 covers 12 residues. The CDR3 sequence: CASSSTADGYTF. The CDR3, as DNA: TGTGCCAGCAGCTCGACGGCGGATGGCTACACCTTC.

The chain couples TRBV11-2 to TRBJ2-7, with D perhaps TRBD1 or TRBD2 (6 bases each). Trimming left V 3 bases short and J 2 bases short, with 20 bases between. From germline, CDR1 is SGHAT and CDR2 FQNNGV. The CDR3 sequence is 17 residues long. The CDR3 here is CASSFLRGRGGTYEQYF. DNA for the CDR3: TGTGCCAGCAGCTTCCTCAGGGGAAGGGGAGGAACCTACGAGCAGTACTTC.